The next 32 T cell receptor beta chains were all read from a single sample in a study of blood T cells in healthy people across ages. With a J-beta primer mix and a sample-barcoded 5' primer, a second PCR ran about 7 to 12 cycles. In TCRdb, the 5' RACE reads were re-called with MiXCR into one record per CDR3 protein. The sample holds some 1 million distinct CDR3 sequences, over 35% seen once. Material for sequencing was blood. Receptors were obtained from a woman in her fifties or sixties in good health.

This clonotype was counted many times. The chain combines TRBV6-2 or TRBV6-3 with TRBJ1-2; no firm D call. The length of the CDR3 is 14 residues. Deletions cut 2 bases from V and 4 bases from J, with 11 bases between. Germline values: CDR1 MNHEY, CDR2 SVGEGT. The CDR3 DNA sequence: TGTGCCAGCAGTTACGCTGGGCAGACCTATGGCTACACCTTC. Its translation is CASSYAGQTYGYTF.

This clonotype showed up just a few times. This chain joins TRBV29-1 and TRBJ2-4; 13 bases match TRBD2. With V trimmed by 6 bases and J by 4 bases, 12 bases remained unmatched. The CDR3 runs to 17 residues. From germline, CDR1 is SQVTM and CDR2 ANQGSEA. The DNA for the CDR3 is TGCAGCGTGGTCCAGGGACTAGCGGGGAGGGCGAAAAACATTCAGTACTTC. It translates to CSVVQGLAGRAKNIQYF.

The chain links TRBV25-1 to TRBJ2-1, with D unresolved. Germline values: CDR1 MGHDK, CDR2 SYGVNS. V shed 5 bases and J shed 11 bases, with 10 bases lying between them. The CDR3 runs 11 residues. CDR3 sequence: CASSLIGQQFF. CDR3 sequence (DNA): TGTGCCAGCAGTCTAATAGGCCAGCAGTTCTTC.

This clonotype appeared a few times. This rearrangement joins TRBV28 to TRBJ2-5; 8 bases are a match to TRBD1. This CDR3 comprises 15 residues. J was trimmed by 5 bases and V by 6 bases; bases with no gene match: 11. The germline gives CDR1 MDHEN, CDR2 SYDVKM. CDR3 coding DNA: TGTGCCAGCAGATACCAGGACAGGGCGGGGGAGACCCAGTACTTC. This gives the protein CASRYQDRAGETQYF.

Turning to this clonotype: A read error may account for a junction end that differs from germline. DNA of the CDR3: TGTGCCAGTGGTATACAGGGGGAGACTTTGAATGAGCAGTTCTTC. Translation gives CASGIQGETLNEQFF. This sequence joins TRBV19 and TRBJ2-1, with 8 bases identical to TRBD1. Germline assignment: CDR1 LNHDA and CDR2 SQIVND (reference sequence). CDR3 length: 15 amino acids.

The J gene is TRBJ2-3, the V gene TRBV12-3 or TRBV12-4; a weak D match, TRBD2 (5 bases). This CDR3 has 17 amino acids. V lost 2 bases, J lost 0 bases, and 15 bases lay in between. The CDR3 reads CASSLPFDKRSTDTQYF. Here the CDR3 DNA reads TGTGCCAGCAGTTTACCTTTTGACAAGCGGAGCACAGATACGCAGTATTTT.

CDR3 sequence reads: CSVAIDRLIRHEQYF. The CDR3 DNA follows: TGCAGCGTTGCCATTGACAGGCTAATTCGACATGAGCAGTACTTC. This chain links TRBV29-1 with TRBJ2-7; tentative D call: TRBD1 (6 bases). The CDR3 has 15 amino acids. Between the trimmed V and J ends, which lost 4 bases and 7 bases, there was a span of 23 bases. Germline V gives CDR1 SQVTM, CDR2 ANQGSEA.

This clonotype was recorded at least ten times. V usage is TRBV11-1 and J usage is TRBJ2-3; D might be TRBD1 (6 bases). Per the germline V gene, CDR1 is SGHAT and CDR2 is FQDESV (reference sequence). Trimming left V 2 bases short and J 3 bases short, with 12 bases between. The CDR3 sequence is 15 residues long. The CDR3 region is CASSLMGRGTDTQYF. CDR3 nucleotide sequence: TGTGCCAGCAGCTTAATGGGCAGGGGTACAGATACGCAGTATTTT.

This clonotype turned up a few times. The chain carries TRBV29-1 and TRBJ2-5, with a tentative D call TRBD2 (6 bases). Trimming shortened V by 4 bases and J by 3 bases, and 15 bases separated the two germline ends. The CDR3 contains 14 residues. Per the germline V gene, CDR1 is SQVTM and CDR2 is ANQGSEA. The DNA for the CDR3 is TGCAGCGTTGCCCCCCTGGAGGGTGAAGAGACCCAGTACTTC. Its protein is CSVAPLEGEETQYF. Combining the CDR3 with reference TRBV29-1 and TRBJ2-5 gives the whole variable domain SAVISQKPSRDICQRGTSLTIQCQVDSQVTMMFWYRQQPGQSLTLIATANQGSEATYESGFVIDKFPISRPNLTFSTLTVSNMSPEDSSIYLCSVAPLEGEETQYFGPGTRLLVL.

V usage is TRBV20-1 and J usage is TRBJ1-2; tentative D call: TRBD1 (6 bases). CDR3 size: 14 residues. Germline-derived CDR1 and CDR2 are DFQATT and SNEGSKA (reference sequence). Deletions cut 2 bases from V and 4 bases from J, with 14 bases between. The CDR3 DNA follows: TGCAGTGCTAGATGGGATGCAGGGGCCTATGGCTACACCTTC. The encoded protein is CSARWDAGAYGYTF.

J is TRBJ2-5 and V is TRBV5-4, with a tentative D call TRBD2 (5 bases). V was clipped by 3 bases and J by 11 bases, with 20 bases between them. The CDR3 sequence is 14 residues long. The germline V gene has CDR1 SGHNT and CDR2 YYREEE (reference sequence). The chain's CDR3 is CASSSGDHPYGQYF. CDR3 DNA sequence: TGTGCCAGCAGCTCCGGGGATCACCCCTACGGGCAGTACTTC.

The rearrangement uses TRBV20-1 and TRBJ2-5; 8 bases map to TRBD1. Germline assignment: CDR1 DFQATT and CDR2 SNEGSKA (reference sequence). J gave up 1 base and V 0 bases, and 7 bases lay outside the gene matches. This CDR3 has 16 residues. The CDR3 DNA is TGCAGTGCTAGAGACCGGACAGGGACTTCCCAAGAGACCCAGTACTTC. Translating gives CSARDRTGTSQETQYF.

The chain is built from TRBV10-3 and TRBJ2-3; 8 bases line up with TRBD2. The CDR3 sequence is 16 residues long. Germline trimming cut 0 bases from V and 2 bases from J; bases unmatched to any gene: 4. Per germline, CDR1 ENHRY and CDR2 SYGVKD. CDR3 loop: CAISESLGGVTDTQYF. CDR3 DNA: TGTGCCATCAGTGAGTCCCTCGGGGGGGTCACAGATACGCAGTATTTT.

The chain carries TRBV24-1 and TRBJ2-1; TRBD1 matches at 9 bases. V dropped 4 bases and J dropped 5; count of bases not matched to a gene: 5. Germline lookup yields CDR1 KGHDR and CDR2 SFDVKD. CDR3 length equals 15 residues. CDR3 region: CATSDPGTGNNEQFF. In DNA form, the CDR3 reads TGTGCCACCAGTGACCCCGGGACAGGGAACAATGAGCAGTTCTTC.

This chain uses TRBV4-1 with TRBJ1-2; tentative D call: TRBD1 (6 bases). Germline lookup yields CDR1 MGHRA and CDR2 YSYEKL. The CDR3 totals 16 residues. Trimming stripped 1 base from V and 1 base from J, with 13 bases between. CDR3 nucleotides: TGCGCCAGCAGCCAAGTGTTCAGGGGAGGTAACTATGGCTACACCTTC. This sequence encodes CASSQVFRGGNYGYTF.

This clonotype has just one count. The chain couples TRBV30 to TRBJ1-5, with 7 positions matching TRBD1. The CDR3 has 14 amino acids. After removal of 1 base from V and 2 bases from J, the junction contained 2 bases not matched to a gene. The germline CDR1 and CDR2 sequences are GTSNPN and SVGIG (reference sequence). CDR3 loop: CAWSEGTGNQPQHF. CDR3 nucleotides: TGTGCCTGGAGTGAGGGGACAGGCAATCAGCCCCAGCATTTT.

The chain recombines TRBV5-1 with TRBJ2-1; 8 nucleotides line up with TRBD1. This CDR3 has 16 residues. Germline V gives CDR1 SGHRS, CDR2 YFSETQ. Trimming took 0 bases from V and 6 from J; bases not matched to a gene: 8. The CDR3 reads CASSLEGDRFRNEQFF. The CDR3 DNA follows: TGCGCCAGCAGCTTGGAAGGGGACAGGTTCCGCAATGAGCAGTTCTTC.

The J gene is TRBJ2-2, the V gene TRBV7-8; D is perhaps TRBD2 (5 bases). CDR3 length: 17 amino acids. Germline CDR1 SGHVS, CDR2 FQNEAQ. Trimming removed 2 bases at V and 0 bases at J, with 13 bases between. CDR3 loop: CASSLQRERTNTGELFF. The CDR3 region has the DNA TGTGCCAGCAGCTTACAACGCGAGCGGACGAACACCGGGGAGCTGTTTTTT. Filled out from reference TRBV7-8 and TRBJ2-2, the complete variable domain reads GAGVSQSPRYKVAKRGQDVALRCDPISGHVSLFWYQQALGQGPEFLTYFQNEAQLDKSGLPSDRFFAERPEGSVSTLKIQRTQQEDSAVYLCASSLQRERTNTGELFFGEGSRLTVL.

A word on this clonotype: The junction does not match germline at one end; this may be a read error. The chain links TRBV4-2 to TRBJ2-5; D is possibly TRBD2 (6 bases). CDR1 LGHNA and CDR2 YNFKEQ come from the germline V gene. This CDR3 contains 14 residues. CDR3 sequence: CASSEDSAGIGQYF. The CDR3 DNA reads as TGTGCCAGCAGCGAAGATAGCGCGGGAATTGGGCAGTACTTC.

The V and J genes are TRBV4-2 and TRBJ2-1, with 12 bases fitting TRBD2. Germline V CDR1 and CDR2: LGHNA, YNFKEQ. The CDR3 sequence is 17 residues long. V dropped 2 bases and J dropped 3; count of bases not matched to a gene: 5. Here the CDR3 reads CASSQRLAGGLYNEQFF. Here the CDR3 DNA reads TGTGCCAGCAGCCAAAGGCTAGCGGGAGGGCTCTACAATGAGCAGTTCTTC.

V gene TRBV7-6 combines with J gene TRBJ2-7; tentative D call: TRBD1 (6 bases). Deletions cut 4 bases from V and 0 bases from J, with 10 bases between. Germline CDR1 reads SGHVS; CDR2 reads FNYEAQ. The CDR3 runs to 14 residues. This CDR3 reads CASSSSGDSYEQYF. The CDR3 DNA reads TGTGCCAGCAGCTCCTCAGGGGACTCCTACGAGCAGTACTTC.

The V gene is TRBV3-1, the J gene TRBJ1-6, with no clear D. The germline V gene encodes CDR1 LGHDT and CDR2 YNNKEL (reference sequence). The V and J ends lost 2 bases and 7 bases respectively, with 12 bases between them. This CDR3 comprises 15 residues. The CDR3 DNA follows: TGTGCCAGCAGCCAATCAACGGGAGCGAATTCACCCCTCCACTTT. Protein sequence: CASSQSTGANSPLHF. Using reference TRBV3-1 and TRBJ1-6 for the parts outside the CDR3, the full variable domain is DTAVSQTPKYLVTQMGNDKSIKCEQNLGHDTMYWYKQDSKKFLKIMFSYNNKELIINETVPNRFSPKSPDKAHLNLHINSLELGDSAVYFCASSQSTGANSPLHFGNGTRLTVT.

The chain joins TRBV2 to TRBJ2-1, with 7 bases that match TRBD1. V lost 11 bases and J lost 4; bases outside the gene matches: 5. Germline CDR1 and CDR2: SNHLY and FYNNEI. The CDR3 spans 12 residues. The CDR3 reads CAGGQLYNEQFF. The CDR3 region has the DNA TGTGCCGGGGGACAGCTTTACAATGAGCAGTTCTTC.

The chain combines TRBV3-1 with TRBJ2-5; possible D gene TRBD2, 5 bases. Trimming shortened V by 4 bases and J by 5 bases, and 17 bases separated the two germline ends. The CDR3 runs to 15 residues. The germline gives CDR1 LGHDT, CDR2 YNNKEL (reference sequence). CDR3 in amino acids: CASSRRRAKGETQYF. The CDR3, as DNA: TGTGCCAGCAGCCGGAGGCGGGCAAAGGGTGAGACCCAGTACTTC.

The chain combines TRBV3-1 with TRBJ2-7, with unresolved D. This CDR3 is built from 15 residues. Germline CDR1 is LGHDT and CDR2 is YNNKEL (reference sequence). V dropped 1 base and J dropped 2 bases, with 12 bases sitting between them. For the CDR3, the DNA is TGTGCCAGCAGCCAAGGACATAGCACCACCTACGAGCAGTACTTC. Its protein product is CASSQGHSTTYEQYF.

Worth noting for this clonotype: A read error may account for a junction end that differs from germline. The chain joins TRBV15 to TRBJ2-1; D gene ambiguous. The CDR3 loop spans 13 amino acids. Germline loops: CDR1 LNHNV, CDR2 YYDKDF (reference sequence). The DNA for the CDR3 is TGTGTCACCAGCAGAGATAACTTGCGTGAGCAGTTCTTC. Amino acid sequence: CVTSRDNLREQFF.

V gene TRBV27 combines with J gene TRBJ1-5, with 8 nucleotides matching TRBD1. V was pared by 6 bases and J by 0 bases, with 4 bases of the junction left unmatched. CDR3 length: 15 residues. Germline V lookup: CDR1 MNHEY, CDR2 SMNVEV (reference sequence). This chain's CDR3 is CASRPGQASNQPQHF. The CDR3 nucleotides are TGTGCCAGCAGGCCGGGACAGGCTAGCAATCAGCCCCAGCATTTT.

This chain connects TRBV12-3 or TRBV12-4 to TRBJ2-2; D unclear. There are 14 residues in the CDR3. Deletions cut 2 bases from V and 0 bases from J, with 4 bases between. CDR3 coding DNA: TGTGCCAGCAGTTTATTCCCGAACACCGGGGAGCTGTTTTTT. Amino acids: CASSLFPNTGELFF.

This chain joins TRBV13 and TRBJ1-1; 8 nucleotides align to TRBD1. V was clipped by 2 bases and J by 6 bases; unmatched bases: 5. Germline V gives CDR1 PRHDT, CDR2 FYEKMQ (reference sequence). The CDR3 consists of 14 residues. The CDR3 coding sequence is TGTGCCAGCAGCTTACTCCAGGGGGCTCCTGAAGCTTTCTTT. It codes for CASSLLQGAPEAFF.

J is TRBJ2-4 and V is TRBV2; TRBD2 aligns across 10 bases. The end of the DNA aligns better with TRBJ2-7, so the J call may be wrong. The CDR3 loop spans 14 amino acids. Germline lookup yields CDR1 SNHLY and CDR2 FYNNEI. CDR3 sequence (DNA): TGTGCCAGCAGAGCCGGGACTAGCGCCTACGAGCAGTACTTC. Protein product: CASRAGTSAYEQYF.

The chain recombines TRBV20-1 with TRBJ2-1, with 10 bases aligning to TRBD2. Germline CDR1 and CDR2: DFQATT and SNEGSKA (reference sequence). The CDR3 covers 14 residues. The ends lost 6 bases at V and 8 bases at J; junction bases unmatched: 10. CDR3 amino acids: CSARRPSGSYEQFF. The CDR3 DNA reads as TGCAGTGCCCGGCGGCCTAGCGGGAGTTATGAGCAGTTCTTC.

This clonotype was counted a few times. The V call is TRBV24-1, the J call TRBJ2-3, with 9 bases lining up with TRBD2. V trimming: 4 bases; J trimming: 9 bases; junction bases outside the gene matches: 4. Germline V CDR1 and CDR2: KGHDR, SFDVKD. This CDR3 has 13 amino acids. CDR3 in amino acids: CATSETSGETQYF. The CDR3 nucleotides are TGTGCCACCAGTGAGACTAGCGGTGAAACGCAGTATTTT.